Shown below are 15 T cell receptor beta chains from a single sample sequenced in a study of OX40 agonist ivuxolimab in advanced cancers. Method: immunoSEQ multiplex PCR; TCRdb's copy keeps in-frame clones and lacks some. The repertoire has roughly 60,000 clones, around 84% of them found once; the top ten carry 3%. The sample was CD4+ or CD8+ T cells sorted from blood, taken in a trial of the OX40 agonist ivuxolimab. All receptors come from an adult with an advanced solid tumor such as melanoma, head and neck, liver or kidney cancer.

This clone was counted between two and nine times. This chain links TRBV13 with TRBJ2-7; 7 nucleotides align to TRBD1. V dropped 3 bases and J dropped 5; count of bases not matched to a gene: 7. CDR1 and CDR2 from the germline V gene are PRHDT and FYEKMQ (reference sequence). This CDR3 is 14 amino acids long. DNA of the CDR3: TGTGCCAGCAGCTTGAGGACAGGAGGCGACGAGCAGTACTTC. Translated, it gives CASSLRTGGDEQYF.

This chain joins TRBV10-2 and TRBJ2-5, with 8 positions matching TRBD2. Germline V lookup: CDR1 WSHSY, CDR2 SAAADI. CDR3 length: 14 residues. Trimming took 8 bases from V and 2 from J; bases not matched to a gene: 7. The CDR3: CASAAGGAQETQYF. In nucleotides, the CDR3 is TGCGCCAGCGCCGCGGGGGGAGCGCAAGAGACCCAGTACTTC.

This clone came up a few times. The rearrangement joins TRBV4-3 to TRBJ1-2; D gene uncertain. Trimming shortened V by 1 base and J by 4 bases, and 7 bases separated the two germline ends. Germline lookup yields CDR1 LGHNA and CDR2 YSLEER. The CDR3 totals 13 residues. The CDR3 nucleotides are TGCGCCAGCAGCCAAGGAACTTCCTATGGCTACACCTTC. It codes for CASSQGTSYGYTF.

The V gene is TRBV4-2, the J gene TRBJ2-7; the match to TRBD2 covers 7 bases. This CDR3 spans 14 amino acids. The V gene end was trimmed by 5 bases and the J gene end by 4 bases; junction bases not matched to a gene: 8. Germline V CDR1 and CDR2: LGHNA, YNFKEQ. CDR3 amino acids: CASSGGTNPYEQYF. CDR3 nucleotides: TGTGCCAGCAGCGGCGGGACTAACCCATACGAGCAGTACTTC.

The V call is TRBV6-1, the J call TRBJ1-5; D ambiguous. The CDR3 runs 17 residues. Germline assignment: CDR1 MNHNS and CDR2 SASEGT. Trimming pared 2 bases from V and 0 bases from J, leaving 14 bases between. CDR3: CASSERASLYSNQPQHF. The CDR3 nucleotides read TGTGCCAGCAGTGAACGTGCCTCCCTTTATAGCAATCAGCCCCAGCATTTT.

This clone was detected only a few times. V usage is TRBV14 and J usage is TRBJ2-6, with D hard to call. Germline CDR1 and CDR2: SGHDN and FVKESK. V was clipped by 4 bases and J by 0 bases, with 7 bases between them. This CDR3 contains 15 residues. The CDR3 nucleotides are TGTGCCAGCAGCCTAGGAGTCTCTGGGGCCAACGTCCTGACTTTC. Translation gives CASSLGVSGANVLTF.

The chain joins TRBV11-1 to TRBJ2-7, with a tentative D call TRBD1 (6 bases). Per germline, CDR1 SGHAT and CDR2 FQDESV (reference sequence). Trimming cost V 6 bases and J 0 bases, with 12 bases left between them. The CDR3 contains 14 residues. This CDR3 reads CASSRGFSSYEQYF. The CDR3 DNA follows: TGTGCCAGCAGTAGGGGGTTTAGCTCCTACGAGCAGTACTTC.

This clone appeared once. This chain uses TRBV14 with TRBJ1-5; 8 bases align to TRBD1. Per germline, CDR1 SGHDN and CDR2 FVKESK. CDR3 length: 13 residues. Germline trimming cut 3 bases from V and 7 bases from J; bases unmatched to any gene: 2. CDR3 residues: CASSQGQEQPQHF. CDR3 coding DNA: TGTGCCAGCAGCCAGGGACAGGAACAGCCCCAGCATTTT.

The J gene is TRBJ1-4, the V gene TRBV18; no definite D call. This CDR3 spans 15 amino acids. Germline assignment: CDR1 KGHSH and CDR2 LQKENI. Trimming left V 5 bases short and J 0 bases short, with 10 bases between. The CDR3 DNA is TGTGCCAGCTCAAGTAGTGGAGCAACTAATGAAAAACTGTTTTTT. Translation gives CASSSSGATNEKLFF.

The genes are TRBV7-2 and TRBJ2-5; no clear D gene. This CDR3 has 13 amino acids. Trimming removed 2 bases at V and 5 bases at J, with 9 bases between. Germline CDR1 SGHTA, CDR2 FQGNSA. CDR3 DNA sequence: TGTGCCAGCAGCTTAATGGGCCCCGAGACCCAGTACTTC. Translated: CASSLMGPETQYF. Complete variable domain (other parts from reference TRBV7-2 and TRBJ2-5): GAGVSQSPSNKVTEKGKDVELRCDPISGHTALYWYRQSLGQGLEFLIYFQGNSAPDKSGLPSDRFSAERTGGSVSTLTIQRTQQEDSAVYLCASSLMGPETQYFGPGTRLLVL.

The V gene is TRBV28, the J gene TRBJ2-7; 11 nucleotides align to TRBD2. Trimming at V came to 2 bases and at J to 1 base, leaving 7 bases not matched to a gene. In germline, CDR1 is MDHEN, CDR2 SYDVKM. This CDR3 is 17 amino acids long. The CDR3 coding sequence is TGTGCCAGCAGTTTAAATGGGGGGACTAGCGGATCCTACGAGCAGTACTTC. Protein: CASSLNGGTSGSYEQYF.

This chain uses TRBV10-3 with TRBJ1-1, with 10 nucleotides matching TRBD1. The V segment lost 10 bases and the J segment 4 bases; nucleotides outside the gene matches: 6. Germline V gene lookup returns CDR1 ENHRY and CDR2 SYGVKD. The CDR3 totals 13 residues. The CDR3 DNA reads TGTGCCACCGACAGGGGGCTGGGCACTGAAGCTTTCTTT. It specifies CATDRGLGTEAFF.

This clone has only one observation. V is TRBV2 and J is TRBJ1-2; 7 bases are shared with TRBD1. Losses at the gene ends were 2 bases for V and 8 bases for J; bases not matched to a gene: 8. Germline assignment: CDR1 SNHLY and CDR2 FYNNEI. This CDR3 spans 14 amino acids. CDR3 loop: CASSESDRIGGYTF. The CDR3 bases are TGTGCCAGCAGTGAATCGGACAGGATAGGCGGCTACACCTTC.

This clone showed up just once. The V gene is TRBV19, the J gene TRBJ2-3; perhaps TRBD1 as D (5 bases). Germline loops: CDR1 LNHDA, CDR2 SQIVND (reference sequence). The CDR3 extends over 13 amino acids. V lost 7 bases and J 1 base, leaving 9 bases between the germline ends. Here the CDR3 reads CASKGLGTDTQYF. CDR3 coding DNA: TGTGCCAGTAAGGGGCTGGGCACAGATACGCAGTATTTT.

The chain employs TRBV18 and TRBJ2-7, with a weak D call TRBD1 (6 bases). The CDR3 spans 14 residues. Germline assignment: CDR1 KGHSH and CDR2 LQKENI. Trimming took 0 bases from V and 9 from J, leaving 15 bases between them. The CDR3 reads CASSPPGQPFWQYF. In nucleotides, the CDR3 is TGTGCCAGCTCACCACCGGGACAACCTTTTTGGCAGTACTTC.